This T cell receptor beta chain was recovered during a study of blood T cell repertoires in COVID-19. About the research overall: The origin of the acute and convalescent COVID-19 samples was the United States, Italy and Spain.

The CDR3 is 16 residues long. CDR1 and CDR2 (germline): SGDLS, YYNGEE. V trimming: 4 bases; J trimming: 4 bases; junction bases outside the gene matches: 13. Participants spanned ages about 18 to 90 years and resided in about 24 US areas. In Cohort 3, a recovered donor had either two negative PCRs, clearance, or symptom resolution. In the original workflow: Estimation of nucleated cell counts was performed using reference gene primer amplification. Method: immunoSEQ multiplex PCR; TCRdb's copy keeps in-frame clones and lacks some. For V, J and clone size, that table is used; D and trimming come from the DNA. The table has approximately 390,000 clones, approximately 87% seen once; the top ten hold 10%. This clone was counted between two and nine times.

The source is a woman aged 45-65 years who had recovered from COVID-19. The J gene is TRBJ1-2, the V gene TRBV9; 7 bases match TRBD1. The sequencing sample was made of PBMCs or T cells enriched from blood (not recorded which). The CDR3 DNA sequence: TGTGCCAGCAGCCCCCGCTCGGGACAGCCACCCTATGGCTACACCTTC. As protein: CASSPRSGQPPYGYTF.